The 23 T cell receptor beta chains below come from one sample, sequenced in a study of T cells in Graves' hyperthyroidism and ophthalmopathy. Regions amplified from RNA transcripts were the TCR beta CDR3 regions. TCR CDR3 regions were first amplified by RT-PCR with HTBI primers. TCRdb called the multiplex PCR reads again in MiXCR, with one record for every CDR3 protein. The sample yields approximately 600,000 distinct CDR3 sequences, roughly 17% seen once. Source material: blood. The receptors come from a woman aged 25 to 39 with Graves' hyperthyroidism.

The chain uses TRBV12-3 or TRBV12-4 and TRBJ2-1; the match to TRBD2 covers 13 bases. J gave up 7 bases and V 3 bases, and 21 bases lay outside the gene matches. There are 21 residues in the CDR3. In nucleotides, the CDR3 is TGTGCCAGCAGTTTTTTACCCGTGGGACTAGCGGGACTGATTATCGTTAATGAGCAGTTCTTC. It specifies CASSFLPVGLAGLIIVNEQFF.

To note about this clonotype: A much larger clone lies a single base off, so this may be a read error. The CDR3 loop reads CASGLAAPNAQFF. CDR3 DNA: TGTGCCAGTGGACTAGCGGCACCTAATGCGCAGTTCTTC. The rearrangement uses TRBV6-9 and TRBJ2-1, with 10 bases matching TRBD2. Germline V CDR1 and CDR2: MNHGY, SVAAGI. The CDR3 covers 13 residues.

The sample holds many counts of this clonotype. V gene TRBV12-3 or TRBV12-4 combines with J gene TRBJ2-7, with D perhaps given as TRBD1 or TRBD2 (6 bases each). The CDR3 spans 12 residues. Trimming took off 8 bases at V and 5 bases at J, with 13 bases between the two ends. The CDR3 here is CASGGGDNEQYF. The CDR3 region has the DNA TGTGCCAGCGGTGGCGGGGACAACGAGCAGTACTTC.

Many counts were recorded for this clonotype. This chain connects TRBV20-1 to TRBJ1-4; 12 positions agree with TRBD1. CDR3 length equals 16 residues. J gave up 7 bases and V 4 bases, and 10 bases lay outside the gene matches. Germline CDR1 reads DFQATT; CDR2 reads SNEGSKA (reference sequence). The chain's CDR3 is CSAKEGTGGLSEKLFF. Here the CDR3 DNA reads TGCAGTGCTAAGGAGGGGACAGGGGGCCTCTCTGAAAAACTGTTTTTT.

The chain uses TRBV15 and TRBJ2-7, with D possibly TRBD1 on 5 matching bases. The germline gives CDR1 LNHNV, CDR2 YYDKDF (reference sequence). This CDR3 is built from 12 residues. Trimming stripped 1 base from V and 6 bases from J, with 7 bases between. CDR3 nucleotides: TGTGCCACCAGCAGAGCTAGGGGCGAGCAGTACTTC. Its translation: CATSRARGEQYF. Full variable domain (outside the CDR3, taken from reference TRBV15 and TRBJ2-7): DAMVIQNPRYQVTQFGKPVTLSCSQTLNHNVMYWYQQKSSQAPKLLFHYYDKDFNNEADTPDNFQSRRPNTSFCFLDIRSPGLGDTAMYLCATSRARGEQYFGPGTRLTVT.

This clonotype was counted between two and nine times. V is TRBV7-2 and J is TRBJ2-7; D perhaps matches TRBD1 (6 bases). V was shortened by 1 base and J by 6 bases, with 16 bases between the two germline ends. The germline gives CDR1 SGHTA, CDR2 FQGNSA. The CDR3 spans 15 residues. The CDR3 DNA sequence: TGTGCCAGCAGCTTAGTTCTGGGGGCAAAAGGCGAGCAGTACTTC. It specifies CASSLVLGAKGEQYF.

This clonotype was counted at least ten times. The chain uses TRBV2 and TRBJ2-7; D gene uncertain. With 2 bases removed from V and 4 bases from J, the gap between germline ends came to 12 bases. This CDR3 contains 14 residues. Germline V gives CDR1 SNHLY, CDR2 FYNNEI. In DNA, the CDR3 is TGTGCCAGCAGTGAATACGGGCCCACTTACGAGCAGTACTTC. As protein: CASSEYGPTYEQYF.

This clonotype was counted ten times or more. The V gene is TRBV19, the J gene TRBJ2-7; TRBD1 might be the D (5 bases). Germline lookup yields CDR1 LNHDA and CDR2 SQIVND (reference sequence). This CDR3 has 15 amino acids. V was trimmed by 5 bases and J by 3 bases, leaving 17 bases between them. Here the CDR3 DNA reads TGTGCCAGTAGTGCCTCGACTGGACACCACTACGAGCAGTACTTC. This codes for CASSASTGHHYEQYF.

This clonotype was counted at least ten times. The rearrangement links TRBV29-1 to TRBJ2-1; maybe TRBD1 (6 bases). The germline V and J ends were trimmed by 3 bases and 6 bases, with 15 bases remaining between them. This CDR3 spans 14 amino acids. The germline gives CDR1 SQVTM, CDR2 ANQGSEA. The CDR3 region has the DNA TGCAGCGTTGATAACAGGGCCTTACTCAATGAGCAGTTCTTC. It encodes CSVDNRALLNEQFF.

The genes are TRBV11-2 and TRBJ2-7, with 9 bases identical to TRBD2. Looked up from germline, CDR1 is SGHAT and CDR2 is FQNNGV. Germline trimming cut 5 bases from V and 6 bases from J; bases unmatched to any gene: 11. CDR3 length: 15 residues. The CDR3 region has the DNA TGTGCCAGCAGCCAAGTTAGCGGGAGAGGATCCGAGCAGTACTTC. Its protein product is CASSQVSGRGSEQYF.

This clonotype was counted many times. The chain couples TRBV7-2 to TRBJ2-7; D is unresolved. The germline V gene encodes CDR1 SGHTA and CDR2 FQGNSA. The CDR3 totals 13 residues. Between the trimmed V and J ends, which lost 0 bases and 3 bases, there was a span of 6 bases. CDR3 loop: CASSLAVNYEQYF. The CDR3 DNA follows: TGTGCCAGCAGCTTAGCCGTAAACTACGAGCAGTACTTC.

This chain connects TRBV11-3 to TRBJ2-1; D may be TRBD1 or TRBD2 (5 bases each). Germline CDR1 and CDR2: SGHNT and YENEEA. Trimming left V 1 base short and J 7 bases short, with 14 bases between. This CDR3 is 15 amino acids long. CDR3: CASSLGGIAGNEQFF. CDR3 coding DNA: TGTGCCAGCAGCTTAGGGGGGATTGCGGGTAATGAGCAGTTCTTC.

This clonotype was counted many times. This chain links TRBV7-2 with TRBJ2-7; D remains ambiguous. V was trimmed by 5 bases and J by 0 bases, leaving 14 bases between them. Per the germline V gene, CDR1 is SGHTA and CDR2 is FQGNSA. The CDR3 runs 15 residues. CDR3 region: CASSPRRESSYEQYF. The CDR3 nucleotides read TGTGCCAGCAGCCCCCGAAGGGAAAGCTCCTACGAGCAGTACTTC.

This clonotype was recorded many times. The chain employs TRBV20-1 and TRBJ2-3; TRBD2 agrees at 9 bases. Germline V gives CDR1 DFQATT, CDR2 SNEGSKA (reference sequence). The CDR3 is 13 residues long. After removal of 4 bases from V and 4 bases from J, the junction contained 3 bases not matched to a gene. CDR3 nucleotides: TGCAGTGCTAAGCGGGAGGCCCCAGATACGCAGTATTTT. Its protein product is CSAKREAPDTQYF.

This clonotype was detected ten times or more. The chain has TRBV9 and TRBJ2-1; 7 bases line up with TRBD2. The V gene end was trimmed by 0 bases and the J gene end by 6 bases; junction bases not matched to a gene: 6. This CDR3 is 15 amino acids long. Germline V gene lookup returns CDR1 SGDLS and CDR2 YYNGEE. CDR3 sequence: CASSVGGRALNEQFF. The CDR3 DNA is TGTGCCAGCAGCGTAGGTGGGAGGGCCCTCAATGAGCAGTTCTTC.

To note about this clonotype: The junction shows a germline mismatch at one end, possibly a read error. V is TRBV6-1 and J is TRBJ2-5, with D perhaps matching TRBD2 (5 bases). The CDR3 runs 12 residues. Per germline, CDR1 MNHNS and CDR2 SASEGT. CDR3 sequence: CSSVREWETQYF. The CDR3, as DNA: TGTTCCAGCGTAAGGGAGTGGGAGACCCAGTACTTC.

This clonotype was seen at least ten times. CDR3 in DNA: TGTGCCAGCAGTTTAGGGTGGAGCGAGCAGTACTTC. Translated, it gives CASSLGWSEQYF. The gene calls are TRBV12-3 or TRBV12-4 and TRBJ2-7; no definite D call. The CDR3 extends over 12 amino acids. V lost 1 base and J lost 6, with 7 bases in between.

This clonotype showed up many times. CDR3 DNA sequence: TGTGCCAGCACCCTTTCTAGCACAGATACGCAGTATTTT. Encoded protein: CASTLSSTDTQYF. This chain uses TRBV2 with TRBJ2-3; D is uncertain. The V gene's germline CDR1 is SNHLY and CDR2 FYNNEI. Between the trimmed V and J ends, which lost 7 bases and 0 bases, there was a span of 8 bases. The CDR3 runs 13 residues.

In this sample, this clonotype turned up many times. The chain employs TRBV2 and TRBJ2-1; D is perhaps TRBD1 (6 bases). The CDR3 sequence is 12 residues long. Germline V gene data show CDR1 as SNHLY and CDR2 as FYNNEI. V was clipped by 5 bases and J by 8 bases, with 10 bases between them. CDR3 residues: CASSSGQDEQFF. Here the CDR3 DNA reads TGTGCCAGCAGTTCGGGACAAGATGAGCAGTTCTTC.

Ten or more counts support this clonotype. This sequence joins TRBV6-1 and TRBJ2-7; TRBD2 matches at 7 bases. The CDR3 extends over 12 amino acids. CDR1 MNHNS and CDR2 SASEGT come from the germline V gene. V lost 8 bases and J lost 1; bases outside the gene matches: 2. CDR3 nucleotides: TGTGCCAGCCTAGCGGCTTCCTACGAGCAGTACTTC. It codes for CASLAASYEQYF.

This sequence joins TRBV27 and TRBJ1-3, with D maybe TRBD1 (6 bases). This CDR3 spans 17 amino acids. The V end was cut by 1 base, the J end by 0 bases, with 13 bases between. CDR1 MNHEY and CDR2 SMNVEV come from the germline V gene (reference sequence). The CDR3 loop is CASSLWGGPDSGNTIYF. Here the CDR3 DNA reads TGTGCCAGCAGTTTATGGGGGGGGCCGGACTCTGGAAACACCATATATTTT.

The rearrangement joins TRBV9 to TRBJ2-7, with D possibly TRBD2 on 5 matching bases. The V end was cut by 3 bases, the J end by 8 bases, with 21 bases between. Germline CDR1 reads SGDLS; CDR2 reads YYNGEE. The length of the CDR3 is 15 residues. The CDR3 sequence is CASSAEGSTATQQYF. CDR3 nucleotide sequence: TGTGCCAGCAGCGCCGAGGGTTCAACAGCGACCCAGCAGTACTTC.

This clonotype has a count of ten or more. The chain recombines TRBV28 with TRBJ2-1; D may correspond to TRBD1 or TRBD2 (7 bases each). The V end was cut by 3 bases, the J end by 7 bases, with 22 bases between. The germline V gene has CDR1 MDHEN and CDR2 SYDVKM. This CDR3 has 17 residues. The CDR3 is CASSLGRGPVGGNEQFF. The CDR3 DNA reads TGTGCCAGCAGTTTGGGTAGGGGGCCTGTGGGGGGGAATGAGCAGTTCTTC.